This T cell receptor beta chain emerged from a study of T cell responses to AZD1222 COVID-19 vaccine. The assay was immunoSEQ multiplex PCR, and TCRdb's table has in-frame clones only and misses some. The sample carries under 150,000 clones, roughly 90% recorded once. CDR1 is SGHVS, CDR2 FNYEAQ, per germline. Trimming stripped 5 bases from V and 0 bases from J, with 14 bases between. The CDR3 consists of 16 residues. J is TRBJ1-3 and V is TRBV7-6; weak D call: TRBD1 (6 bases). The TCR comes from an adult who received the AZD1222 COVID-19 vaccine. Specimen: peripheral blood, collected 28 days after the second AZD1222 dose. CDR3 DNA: TGTGCCAGCAGCCCGCGACAGGAATTCTCTGGAAACACCATATATTTT. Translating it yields CASSPRQEFSGNTIYF.